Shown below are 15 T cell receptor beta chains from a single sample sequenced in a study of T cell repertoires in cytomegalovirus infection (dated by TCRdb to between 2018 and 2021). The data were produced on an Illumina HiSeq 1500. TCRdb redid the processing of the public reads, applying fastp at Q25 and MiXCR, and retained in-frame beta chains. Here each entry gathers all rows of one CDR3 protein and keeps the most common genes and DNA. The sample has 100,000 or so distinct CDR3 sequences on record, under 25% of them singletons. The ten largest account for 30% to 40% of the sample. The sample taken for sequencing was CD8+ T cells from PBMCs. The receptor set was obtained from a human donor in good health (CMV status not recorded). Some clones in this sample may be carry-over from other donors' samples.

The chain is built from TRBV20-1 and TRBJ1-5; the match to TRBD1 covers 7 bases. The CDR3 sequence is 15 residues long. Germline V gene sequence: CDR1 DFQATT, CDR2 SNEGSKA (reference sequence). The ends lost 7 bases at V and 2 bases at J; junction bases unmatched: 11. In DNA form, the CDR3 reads TGCAGTGTGGGGGACAGCGGATGGGGCAATCAGCCCCAGCATTTT. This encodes CSVGDSGWGNQPQHF.

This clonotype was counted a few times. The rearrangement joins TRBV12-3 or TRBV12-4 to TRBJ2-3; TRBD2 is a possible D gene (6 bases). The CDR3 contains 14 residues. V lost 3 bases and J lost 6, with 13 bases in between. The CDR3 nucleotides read TGTGCCAGCAGTTTTATCCCGGGAGTGGATACGCAGTATTTT. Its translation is CASSFIPGVDTQYF.

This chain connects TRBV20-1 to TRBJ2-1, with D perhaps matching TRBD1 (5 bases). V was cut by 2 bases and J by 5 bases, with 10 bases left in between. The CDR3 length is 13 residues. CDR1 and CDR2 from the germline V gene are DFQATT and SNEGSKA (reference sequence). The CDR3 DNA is TGCAGTGCTAGACAGGGCGAACACAATGAGCAGTTCTTC. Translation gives CSARQGEHNEQFF.

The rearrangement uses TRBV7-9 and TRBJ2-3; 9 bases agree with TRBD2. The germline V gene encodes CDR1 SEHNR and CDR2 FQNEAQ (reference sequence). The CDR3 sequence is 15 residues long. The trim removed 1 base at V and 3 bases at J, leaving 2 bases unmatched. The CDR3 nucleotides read TGTGCCAGCAGCTTAGTCAGCGGGGGGACAGATACGCAGTATTTT. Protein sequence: CASSLVSGGTDTQYF.

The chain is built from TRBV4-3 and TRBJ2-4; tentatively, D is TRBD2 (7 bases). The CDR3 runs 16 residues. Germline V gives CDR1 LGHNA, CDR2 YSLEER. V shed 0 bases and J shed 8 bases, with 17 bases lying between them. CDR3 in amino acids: CASSQEGGGARDIQYF. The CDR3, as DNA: TGCGCCAGCAGCCAAGAAGGAGGGGGGGCCAGGGACATTCAGTACTTC.

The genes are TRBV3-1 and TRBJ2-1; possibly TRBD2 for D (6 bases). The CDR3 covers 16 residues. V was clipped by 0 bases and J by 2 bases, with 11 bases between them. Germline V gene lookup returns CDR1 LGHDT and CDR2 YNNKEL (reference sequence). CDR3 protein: CASSQEEGFAYNEQFF. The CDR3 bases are TGTGCCAGCAGCCAAGAGGAGGGGTTTGCCTACAATGAGCAGTTCTTC.

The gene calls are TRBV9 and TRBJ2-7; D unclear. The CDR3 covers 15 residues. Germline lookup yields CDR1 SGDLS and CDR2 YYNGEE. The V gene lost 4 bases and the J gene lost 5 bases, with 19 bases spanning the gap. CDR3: CASSWFYRVRHEQYF. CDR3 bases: TGTGCCAGCAGCTGGTTTTATAGGGTGAGGCACGAGCAGTACTTC.

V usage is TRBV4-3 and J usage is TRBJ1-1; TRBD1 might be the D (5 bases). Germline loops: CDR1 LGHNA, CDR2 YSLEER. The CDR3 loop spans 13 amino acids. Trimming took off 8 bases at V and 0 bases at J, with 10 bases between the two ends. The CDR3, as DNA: TGCGCCAGCGGGAAGGGACTGAACACTGAAGCTTTCTTT. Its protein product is CASGKGLNTEAFF.

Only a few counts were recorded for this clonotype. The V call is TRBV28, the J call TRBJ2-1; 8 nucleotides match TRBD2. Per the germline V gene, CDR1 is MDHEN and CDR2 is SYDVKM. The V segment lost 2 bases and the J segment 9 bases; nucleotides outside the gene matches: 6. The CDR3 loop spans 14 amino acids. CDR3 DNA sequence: TGTGCCAGCAGTTTAACGGGAGGGCTGAGTGAGCAGTTCTTC. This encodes CASSLTGGLSEQFF.

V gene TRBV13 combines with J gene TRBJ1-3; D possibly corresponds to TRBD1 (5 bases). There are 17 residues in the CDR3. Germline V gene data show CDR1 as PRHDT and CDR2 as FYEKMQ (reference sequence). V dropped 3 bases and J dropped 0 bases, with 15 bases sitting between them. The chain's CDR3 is CASSFRPDRASGNTIYF. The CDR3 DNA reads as TGTGCCAGCAGCTTTCGCCCCGACAGAGCCTCTGGAAACACCATATATTTT. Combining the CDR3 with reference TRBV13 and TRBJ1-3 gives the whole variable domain AAGVIQSPRHLIKEKRETATLKCYPIPRHDTVYWYQQGPGQDPQFLISFYEKMQSDKGSIPDRFSAQQFSDYHSELNMSSLELGDSALYFCASSFRPDRASGNTIYFGEGSWLTVV.

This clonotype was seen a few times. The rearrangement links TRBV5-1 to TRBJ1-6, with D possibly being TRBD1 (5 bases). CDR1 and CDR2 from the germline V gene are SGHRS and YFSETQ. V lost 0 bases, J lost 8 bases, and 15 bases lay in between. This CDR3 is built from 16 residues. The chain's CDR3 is CASSLGTGYYDSPLHF. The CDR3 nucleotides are TGCGCCAGCAGCTTGGGTACAGGTTACTACGATTCACCCCTCCACTTT. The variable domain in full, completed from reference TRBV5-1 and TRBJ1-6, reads KAGVTQTPRYLIKTRGQQVTLSCSPISGHRSVSWYQQTPGQGLQFLFEYFSETQRNKGNFPGRFSGRQFSNSRSEMNVSTLELGDSALYLCASSLGTGYYDSPLHFGNGTRLTVT.

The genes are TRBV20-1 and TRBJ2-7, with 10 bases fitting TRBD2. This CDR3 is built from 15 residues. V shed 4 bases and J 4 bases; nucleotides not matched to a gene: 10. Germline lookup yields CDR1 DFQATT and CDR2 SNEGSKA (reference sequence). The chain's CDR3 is CSATPGLASVYEQYF. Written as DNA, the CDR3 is TGCAGTGCTACTCCGGGACTAGCGTCGGTTTACGAGCAGTACTTC.

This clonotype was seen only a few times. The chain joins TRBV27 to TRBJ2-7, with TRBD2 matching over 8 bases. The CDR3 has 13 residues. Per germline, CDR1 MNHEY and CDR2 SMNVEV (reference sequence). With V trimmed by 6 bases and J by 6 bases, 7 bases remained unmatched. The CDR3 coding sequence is TGTGCCAGCAGGATCCGGGGGGGAAGCGAGCAGTACTTC. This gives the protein CASRIRGGSEQYF.

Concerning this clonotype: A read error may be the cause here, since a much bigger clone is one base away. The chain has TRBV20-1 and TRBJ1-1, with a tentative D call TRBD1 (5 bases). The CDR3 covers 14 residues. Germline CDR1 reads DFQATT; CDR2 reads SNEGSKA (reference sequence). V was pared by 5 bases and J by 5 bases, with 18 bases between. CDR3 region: CSAVNRRMATEAFF. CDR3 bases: TGCAGTGCTGTGAACAGGAGGATGGCGACTGAAGCTTTCTTT.

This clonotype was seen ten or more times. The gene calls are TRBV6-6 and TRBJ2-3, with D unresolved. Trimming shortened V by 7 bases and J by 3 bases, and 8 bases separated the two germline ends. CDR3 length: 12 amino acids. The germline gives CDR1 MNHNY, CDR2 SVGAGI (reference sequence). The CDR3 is CASNRATDTQYF. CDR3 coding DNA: TGTGCCAGCAATCGGGCGACAGATACGCAGTATTTT.